The subject of this entry is one T cell receptor (beta chain). The germline V gene has CDR1 SGHTA and CDR2 FQGNSA. The germline V and J ends were trimmed by 1 base and 1 base, with 7 bases remaining between them. The CDR3 runs to 14 residues. One entry per CDR3 protein results from TCRdb running MiXCR on the RT-PCR reads. The sample records almost 700,000 distinct CDR3 sequences, approximately 15% being singletons. The TCR comes from a female donor in good health, serving as a healthy control. V usage is TRBV7-2 and J usage is TRBJ1-1; D uncertain. What was sequenced was memory CD4+ T cells from blood. CDR3: CASSLVSRNTEAFF. The CDR3 nucleotides read TGTGCCAGCAGCTTAGTTTCCCGGAACACTGAAGCTTTCTTT.